This T cell receptor (beta chain) was sequenced during a study of shared clonotypes between healthy human individuals. Study findings and constraints: Non-shared clonotypes had lower generation probabilities than clonotypes shared by all four sorted-subset donors. Naive CD4 clonotypes overlapped across a few donors at approximately 5%. Naive subsets usually exceeded memory subsets in estimated richness.

Points on this clone: Its matching antigen is unknown.

With 2 bases removed from V and 6 bases from J, the gap between germline ends came to 8 bases. CDR3 length: 12 residues. From germline, CDR1 is SGHDT and CDR2 YYEEEE. Naivety among CD8 cells was defined by CD45RO negativity and positive CCR7 selection, thereby excluding terminally differentiated effector memory CD45RA+ cells. Libraries were prepared by immunoSEQ multiplex PCR; TCRdb keeps only in-frame clonotypes and omits some of them. The table lists millions of clones, roughly 94% of them singletons. This rearrangement joins TRBV5-6 to TRBJ1-2; a possible D gene is TRBD1 (6 bases). What was sequenced was naive CD8+ T cells sorted from blood. The source is a man between 18 and 29 years old in good health. This CDR3 reads CASSFQGNGYTF. The CDR3 nucleotides read TGTGCCAGCAGCTTCCAGGGGAATGGCTACACCTTC.